This T cell receptor (beta chain) appears in the sequencing data of a study of early T cells in non-severe SARS-CoV-2 infection (dated by TCRdb to the early 2020s). Study-wide context: Bulk RNA from unsorted whole blood was used for TCR sequencing, so alpha and beta chains could not be paired. Broader findings and caveats from the paper: VDJdb matching was skewed toward anti-spike CD8 responses and likely underestimated virus-specific expansions, missing private and CD4 specificities.

This clonotype was observed at least ten times. Its antigen remains unidentified. Base qualities are missing; no much larger clone stands one base away. The study was a case-control design nested within a healthcare worker cohort in London, UK, with weekly nasopharyngeal swab PCR tests and blood sampling. Healthcare workers were enrolled in the week of the UK lockdown, from 23 to 31 March 2020, and were followed every week for up to roughly 15 weeks. Library preparation employed 5' RACE. Sequencing took place on a NextSeq 500. Unique molecular identifiers were attached to individual cDNA molecules in the TCR library protocol so that sequencing error and PCR bias could be corrected. Both TCR alpha and beta chains were sequenced, and tight co-correlation was observed between alpha and beta sequence abundances in each sample. The authors processed their data as follows. Decombinator V4 was used to annotate TCR sequences for V gene, J gene and CDR3. TCRs were defined as expanded if a significant change between any two time points was detected under a Poisson model with p below 0.0001. Abundances of TCRs were expressed as counts per million after normalisation to the total number of TCRs sequenced in each sample. TRAV1-2 paired with TRAJ12, TRAJ20 or TRAJ33 defined MAIT TCRs, while TRAV10 paired with TRAJ18 defined iNKT TCRs. A search of VDJdb, accessed on 1 November 2021, was run for TCRs annotated to CMV, EBV and SARS-CoV-2, with TCRs annotated for multiple antigens excluded. TCRdb passed the public sequencing reads through fastp at Q25 and MiXCR, retaining productive beta sequences. Merged by CDR3 protein, the rows form single entries marked with the most common genes and DNA. TCRdb's processing, not the authors' own work, is the source of the V and J calls. The sample records about 58,000 distinct CDR3 sequences, approximately 12% of which are singletons. Approximately 9.6% of the sample is taken by the ten largest.

The germline V gene encodes CDR1 ENHRY and CDR2 SYGVKD. V is pruned by 4 bases and J by 0 bases, leaving 9 bases of the junction without a gene match. The CDR3 measures 17 amino acids from cysteine to phenylalanine. Only the CDR3 portion is preserved as DNA: 51 bases, with reading frame beginning at the first base. Sequencing used whole blood. The clonotype originates from an adult who was a healthcare worker with PCR-confirmed SARS-CoV-2 infection or an uninfected control (not recorded which). The V gene is TRBV10-3 and the J gene is TRBJ1-1; 9 junctional bases match TRBD1. CDR3 reads: CAISASGTGIMNTEAFF. The sequence in DNA is TGTGCCATCAGTGCTTCCGGGACAGGGATAATGAACACTGAAGCTTTCTTT.